Sequencing of this T cell receptor beta chain was carried out in a study of identical twins. General observations from the study: Diverse VJ usage suggested most zero-insertion clonotypes were not invariant T cells.

On this clonotype itself: Its target is unknown.

From germline, CDR1 is SNHLY and CDR2 FYNNEI. V gave up 2 bases and J gave up 4 bases, with 12 bases separating them. This CDR3 has 15 amino acids. TCRdb re-derived calls from the 5' RACE reads in MiXCR, one entry per CDR3 protein. The sample lists about 550,000 distinct CDR3 sequences, under 25% occurring once. This sample also appeared in a second study, on yellow fever vaccine responses in identical twins.

This chain connects TRBV2 to TRBJ2-1, with D perhaps TRBD1 (5 bases). Sequenced sample: CD4+ T cells sorted from blood. The TCR originated in a woman aged 18-29 years in good health. Here the CDR3 reads CASSEQGLLYNEQFF. As DNA, the CDR3 is TGTGCCAGCAGTGAACAGGGCCTGCTTTACAATGAGCAGTTCTTC.